At least ten counts were recorded for the clone carrying this T cell receptor beta chain. What it recognizes is unknown. The data were taken from a study of CD8 T cells in ankylosing spondylitis. General observations from the study: In synovial fluid and blood from reactive arthritis, some motif variants were previously reported. Seemingly characteristic of ankylosing spondylitis blood was a TCR beta motif consisting of eight highly homologous variants.

Library preparation for TCR beta used quantitative 5'-RACE with molecular barcodes. TCRdb re-derived calls from the 5' RACE reads in MiXCR, one entry per CDR3 protein. The sample holds under 250,000 distinct CDR3 sequences, 20% to 30% seen once. Sequencing used blood, either unsorted or a sorted T cell fraction (not recorded which). This receptor was obtained from a male donor with ankylosing spondylitis or in good health (not recorded which).

The chain's CDR3 is CASSTRLLGHEQFF. The CDR3 nucleotides are TGTGCCAGCAGCACACGGCTCCTAGGCCATGAGCAGTTCTTC. The J gene is TRBJ2-1, the V gene TRBV28; unclear D gene. The CDR3 extends over 14 amino acids. V lost 6 bases and J 8 bases, leaving 17 bases between the germline ends. Germline CDR1 MDHEN, CDR2 SYDVKM.